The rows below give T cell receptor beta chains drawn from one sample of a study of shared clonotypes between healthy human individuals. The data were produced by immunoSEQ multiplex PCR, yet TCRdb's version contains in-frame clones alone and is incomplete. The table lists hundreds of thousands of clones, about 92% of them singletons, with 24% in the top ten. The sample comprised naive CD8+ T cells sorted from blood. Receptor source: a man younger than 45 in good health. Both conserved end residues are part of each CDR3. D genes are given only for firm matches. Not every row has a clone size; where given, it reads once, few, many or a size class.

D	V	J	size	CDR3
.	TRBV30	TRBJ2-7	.	CASRGRSEYEQYF
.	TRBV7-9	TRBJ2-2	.	CASSLRLVGELFF
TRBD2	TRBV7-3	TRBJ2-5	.	CASSPGLAGAEETQYF
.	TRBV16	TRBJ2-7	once	CASSQLEQTYEQYF
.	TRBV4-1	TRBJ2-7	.	CASSPQGGAKAYEQYF
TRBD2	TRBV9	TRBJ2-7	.	CASSSGTSGSYEQYF
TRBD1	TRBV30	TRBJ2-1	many	CAWSWDRGYNEQFF
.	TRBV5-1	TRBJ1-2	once	CASSFSSNLPNYGYTF
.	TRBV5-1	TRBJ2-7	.	CASSPYIRDGRSYEQYF
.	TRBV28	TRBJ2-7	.	CASSFRTNEQYF